These 15 T cell receptor beta chains were all obtained from the same sample, sequenced in a study of OX40 agonist ivuxolimab in advanced cancers. TCRdb's table, derived via immunoSEQ multiplex PCR, lists solely in-frame clones and lacks some. Of tens of thousands of clones in the sample, about 88% were seen once. The sample was CD4+ or CD8+ T cells sorted from blood, taken in a trial of the OX40 agonist ivuxolimab. The source is an adult with an advanced solid tumor such as melanoma, head and neck, liver or kidney cancer.

V and J are TRBV29-1 and TRBJ2-7, with 12 bases lining up with TRBD2. Germline assignment: CDR1 SQVTM and CDR2 ANQGSEA. After removal of 3 bases from V and 6 bases from J, the junction contained 3 bases not matched to a gene. CDR3 length equals 13 residues. In DNA form, the CDR3 reads TGCAGCGTTGAGACTAGCGGGAGACCCGAGCAGTACTTC. It translates to CSVETSGRPEQYF.

The genes are TRBV11-2 and TRBJ2-2; maybe TRBD1 (6 bases). Germline lookup yields CDR1 SGHAT and CDR2 FQNNGV. V lost 5 bases and J 6 bases, leaving 13 bases between the germline ends. The CDR3 runs to 14 residues. The CDR3 loop is CASSQGRIAGELFF. The DNA for the CDR3 is TGTGCCAGCAGCCAGGGGCGGATAGCCGGGGAGCTGTTTTTT.

The chain employs TRBV5-1 and TRBJ2-5; D possibly corresponds to TRBD2 (6 bases). The CDR3 contains 14 residues. Trimming took 3 bases from V and 5 from J, leaving 14 bases between them. Per the germline V gene, CDR1 is SGHRS and CDR2 is YFSETQ. For the CDR3, the DNA is TGCGCCAGCAGCTCACCGGGAGCAATGGAGACCCAGTACTTC. Protein: CASSSPGAMETQYF.

This chain connects TRBV11-2 to TRBJ2-1, with 7 nucleotides matching TRBD1. The J segment lost 3 bases and the V segment lost 5 bases, leaving 4 bases of the junction unmatched. This CDR3 is 14 amino acids long. Germline V CDR1 and CDR2: SGHAT, FQNNGV. The CDR3 DNA follows: TGTGCCAGCAGCGAACACAGGGGCTACAATGAGCAGTTCTTC. This sequence encodes CASSEHRGYNEQFF.

The chain carries TRBV30 and TRBJ1-6; 8 nucleotides agree with TRBD1. Germline V gene sequence: CDR1 GTSNPN, CDR2 SVGIG (reference sequence). The V and J ends lost 4 bases and 10 bases, in that order; junction bases with no gene match: 9. The CDR3 contains 14 residues. DNA of the CDR3: TGTGCCTGGACCCCTTGGACAGGGCAATCACCCCTCCACTTT. It encodes CAWTPWTGQSPLHF. Using reference TRBV30 and TRBJ1-6 for the parts outside the CDR3, the full variable domain is SQTIHQWPATLVQPVGSPLSLECTVEGTSNPNLYWYRQAAGRGLQLLFYSVGIGQISSEVPQNLSASRPQDRQFILSSKKLLLSDSGFYLCAWTPWTGQSPLHFGNGTRLTVT.

The chain carries TRBV5-1 and TRBJ1-1; D gene unclear. There are 15 residues in the CDR3. Trimming removed 5 bases at V and 0 bases at J, with 14 bases between. Germline V CDR1 and CDR2: SGHRS, YFSETQ. Here the CDR3 reads CASRTGSLVNTEAFF. The CDR3, as DNA: TGCGCCAGCAGGACCGGCTCGTTGGTGAACACTGAAGCTTTCTTT.

This clone was observed a single time. The genes are TRBV4-2 and TRBJ1-4; TRBD1 aligns across 8 bases. The junction had 6 bases not matched to a gene; V was cut back by 4 bases and J by 5 bases. The V gene's germline CDR1 is LGHNA and CDR2 YNFKEQ. CDR3 length equals 15 residues. This CDR3 is CASSPSDRGNEKLFF. The CDR3 coding sequence is TGTGCCAGCAGCCCGTCCGACAGGGGAAATGAAAAACTGTTTTTT.

The CDR3 DNA follows: TGTGCCTGGAGCGGCTACGACCTCTATGGCTACACCTTC. Protein: CAWSGYDLYGYTF. The chain has TRBV30 and TRBJ1-2; the D is unclear. From germline, CDR1 is GTSNPN and CDR2 SVGIG (reference sequence). V lost 3 bases to trimming and J lost 4 bases, with 12 bases between them. The CDR3 is 13 amino acids.

DNA of the CDR3: TGTGCCAGCAGTGAAATAAACAGGGTGGGCACTGAAGCTTTCTTT. Translated, it gives CASSEINRVGTEAFF. The V gene is TRBV2, the J gene TRBJ1-1, with D possibly TRBD1 on 6 matching bases. This CDR3 is 15 amino acids long. Germline V CDR1 and CDR2: SNHLY, FYNNEI. Trimming took off 2 bases at V and 4 bases at J, with 14 bases between the two ends.

The CDR3 DNA reads TGTGCCAGCAGCTTAACCGGGACAGGGGCCTACGAGCAGTACTTC. Translating it yields CASSLTGTGAYEQYF. The chain couples TRBV5-5 to TRBJ2-7; 10 positions match TRBD1. Germline V gives CDR1 SGHKS, CDR2 YYEKEE (reference sequence). With 2 bases clipped from V and 2 bases from J, the junction kept 4 bases outside the gene matches. The CDR3 consists of 15 residues.

This chain connects TRBV30 to TRBJ1-1; unclear D gene. Germline CDR1 is GTSNPN and CDR2 is SVGIG (reference sequence). This CDR3 contains 12 residues. Trimming left V 2 bases short and J 6 bases short, with 10 bases between. The CDR3, as DNA: TGTGCCTGGAGTCCGCTCCAAGCTGAAGCTTTCTTT. Residues: CAWSPLQAEAFF. The full variable domain, with the rest looked up from reference TRBV30 and TRBJ1-1, is SQTIHQWPATLVQPVGSPLSLECTVEGTSNPNLYWYRQAAGRGLQLLFYSVGIGQISSEVPQNLSASRPQDRQFILSSKKLLLSDSGFYLCAWSPLQAEAFFGQGTRLTVV.

V gene TRBV28 combines with J gene TRBJ1-5; D gene ambiguous. Trimming took off 4 bases at V and 4 bases at J, with 11 bases between the two ends. This CDR3 has 14 residues. Per germline, CDR1 MDHEN and CDR2 SYDVKM. The DNA of the CDR3 is TGTGCCAGCAGTTCCCTACCGGGTAATCAGCCCCAGCATTTT. Residues: CASSSLPGNQPQHF.

The gene calls are TRBV7-9 and TRBJ2-7; 7 nucleotides agree with TRBD2. CDR3 length: 13 amino acids. Germline trimming cut 5 bases from V and 4 bases from J; bases unmatched to any gene: 5. CDR1 and CDR2 (germline): SEHNR, FQNEAQ (reference sequence). The CDR3: CASSPGGAYEQYF. The CDR3 DNA is TGTGCCAGCAGCCCGGGGGGTGCGTACGAGCAGTACTTC.

The chain employs TRBV4-1 and TRBJ1-5, with a possible D match to TRBD1 (5 bases). This CDR3 has 14 residues. V was clipped by 9 bases and J by 0 bases, with 12 bases between them. Germline V CDR1 and CDR2: MGHRA, YSYEKL. The CDR3 DNA is TGCGCCAGACCCCAGGGAGATAGCAATCAGCCCCAGCATTTT. It codes for CARPQGDSNQPQHF.

This clone was recorded a few times. In the same sample, other DNA sequences code for this CDR3. The chain joins TRBV4-1 to TRBJ1-5, with D tentatively TRBD1 (5 bases). This CDR3 comprises 15 residues. Germline V gene lookup returns CDR1 MGHRA and CDR2 YSYEKL. V shed 0 bases and J shed 7 bases, with 13 bases lying between them. The DNA for the CDR3 is TGCGCCAGCAGCCAAGATCTCCAGGGCCGACAGCCCCAGCATTTT. Translated: CASSQDLQGRQPQHF.